What follows describes a single T cell receptor beta chain. No antigen is known for it. There are no base qualities to consult, and no much larger clone falls within one base. This record belongs to a study of regulatory T cells in long-lasting Graves disease (dated by TCRdb to 2020 to 2023). Context from the whole study: Persistent Graves' disease was defined as antithyroid drug treatment for over 5 years with persistently positive TSH receptor autoantibodies. A total of around 35 samples underwent TCR sequencing, from roughly 13 patients with persistent Graves' disease and 20 or so patients with newly diagnosed Graves' disease. The study was conducted in China and was registered as a clinical trial. Patients with persistent Graves' disease were compared with patients with newly diagnosed Graves' disease using TCR sequencing and RNA sequencing of peripheral blood. In the clinical cohort, patients with persistent Graves' disease had used antithyroid drugs for an average of about 9.3 years.

The time point label, as the study defines it: persistent/refractory GD, antithyroid drugs over 5 years with positive TRAb. For both TCR sequencing and RNA sequencing, RNA was extracted from PBMCs using TRIzol. The diagnosis of Graves' disease was made according to American Thyroid Association guidelines. Recruitment of patients was carried out at an endocrinology department in Xi'an, China. Each patient gave around 9 milliliters of peripheral blood, collected in an EDTA anticoagulant tube. PBMCs were isolated by Ficoll Paque Plus density gradient separation without further T cell sorting. An Agilent 2100 Bioanalyzer and agarose gel were used to assess RNA quality, and a NanoDrop 2000 was used to measure RNA concentration. Points the paper makes about the study in general: A larger number of public clonotypes was shared among persistent patients (about 2,700) than among newly diagnosed patients (about 990). Only the TCR beta chain was sequenced and analyzed. As a limitation, the authors acknowledged that the small sample size may reduce accuracy. Only peripheral blood was studied, because thyroid tissue, the primary lesion, was inaccessible. Lower TCR Shannon entropy and fewer highly expanded clones were observed in persistent Graves' disease patients than in newly diagnosed patients, which suggested clonal expansion. TRBV28, TRBJ1-2 and TRBJ2-5 were preferentially used in persistent disease, while TRBV20-1 and TRBJ2-1 were favored in newly diagnosed disease.

The germline V gene gives CDR1 as SNHLY and CDR2 as FYNNEI. From cysteine to phenylalanine, the CDR3 is 15 amino acids long. Just the 45-base CDR3 DNA is kept, in frame starting at base 1. Relative to germline, V is 4 bases shorter and J is 0 bases shorter, with 7 bases between their ends. Library prep was done by multiplex PCR. Sequencer: Illumina HiSeq 4000. TCR beta libraries were built with iRepertoire HTBI primers and Arm-PCR amplification of CDR3 regions. PCR products were gel purified before sequencing. Concerning the study's data processing: A total of 62 TRBV and some 13 TRBJ segments were identified across samples and were used for gene usage analysis of CDR3 amino acid clonotypes. Filtered high-quality paired reads were merged into contigs using COPE and FqMerger. BLAST was used to align contigs to IMGT TRBV, TRBD and TRBJ reference genes, with CDR3 defined following IMGT. Any clonotype with a frequency above 0.1% was counted as a highly expanded clone. Repertoire diversity was measured by Shannon entropy, and V-J evenness by the Gini coefficient. Clonotypes shared by more than one individual were considered public. The public reads were run again by TCRdb, first through fastp at Q25 and then through MiXCR, and only productive beta chains were kept. Under each unique CDR3 protein, matching rows form one entry showing the most common genes and DNA. These V and J calls are TCRdb output, not the study's own analysis. This sample lists some 420,000 distinct CDR3 sequences; about 20% were detected once. Of the sample, about an eighth is held by the ten largest clones.

The sequencing here drew on peripheral blood mononuclear cells (PBMCs), taken when the disease was refractory, from a patient treated with antithyroid drugs. This receptor chain uses TRBV2 and TRBJ2-6, with the D gene uncertain. The receptor comes from a female donor with Graves disease. Read as DNA, the sequence is TGTGCCAGCAGTGCCGGAGCCTCTGGGGCCAACGTCCTGACTTTC. Its translation is CASSAGASGANVLTF.